The 29 T cell receptor beta chains below all came from one sample that was sequenced in a study of blood T cell repertoires in COVID-19. Data came from immunoSEQ multiplex PCR; TCRdb stores just in-frame clones and leaves some out. The sample has more than 95,000 clones; approximately 85% are singletons. The specimen was peripheral blood. The receptor source for this set is a woman older than 75 with COVID-19, enrolled during active disease.

The genes are TRBV19 and TRBJ2-1, with 9 positions matching TRBD2. Germline lookup yields CDR1 LNHDA and CDR2 SQIVND (reference sequence). This CDR3 contains 13 residues. The V gene end was trimmed by 7 bases and the J gene end by 8 bases; junction bases not matched to a gene: 6. CDR3: CASIPTSGHEQFF. The CDR3 DNA follows: TGTGCCAGTATCCCGACTAGCGGCCATGAGCAGTTCTTC.

The chain recombines TRBV7-9 with TRBJ2-1; 7 bases match TRBD2. The V segment lost 2 bases and the J segment 3 bases; nucleotides outside the gene matches: 4. The CDR3 is made up of 15 amino acids. Looked up from germline, CDR1 is SEHNR and CDR2 is FQNEAQ (reference sequence). Written as DNA, the CDR3 is TGTGCCAGCAGCTTAAGTCTAGCGGTCTACAATGAGCAGTTCTTC. Protein sequence: CASSLSLAVYNEQFF.

This chain connects TRBV7-2 to TRBJ2-1; 8 nucleotides align to TRBD2. Germline V lookup: CDR1 SGHTA, CDR2 FQGNSA. The CDR3 is 15 amino acids. The V gene end was trimmed by 1 base and the J gene end by 6 bases; junction bases not matched to a gene: 5. This chain's CDR3 is CASSLVPTSGNEQFF. In nucleotides, the CDR3 is TGTGCCAGCAGCTTAGTTCCCACTAGCGGCAATGAGCAGTTCTTC.

The chain is built from TRBV7-2 and TRBJ1-4; no clear D gene. Germline V gene data show CDR1 as SGHTA and CDR2 as FQGNSA. This CDR3 is 15 amino acids long. The V gene lost 5 bases and the J gene lost 4 bases, with 14 bases spanning the gap. CDR3 residues: CASSMGGGSNEKLFF. CDR3 in DNA: TGTGCCAGCAGCATGGGCGGCGGGAGTAATGAAAAACTGTTTTTT.

This clone was observed once. The chain joins TRBV3-1 (or the pseudogene TRBV3-2) to TRBJ2-6; 9 bases map to TRBD1. This CDR3 has 18 residues. The V and J ends lost 4 bases and 0 bases, in that order; junction bases with no gene match: 7. Looked up from germline, CDR1 is LGHDT and CDR2 is YNNKEL (reference sequence). The CDR3 DNA reads as TGTGCCAGCAGCCCCAGACAGGGGGTCCTCTCTGGGGCCAACGTCCTGACTTTC. Amino acid sequence: CASSPRQGVLSGANVLTF.

The chain carries TRBV7-9 and TRBJ2-5; weak D call: TRBD1 (6 bases). V lost 5 bases to trimming and J lost 3 bases, with 10 bases between them. Germline-derived CDR1 and CDR2 are SEHNR and FQNEAQ (reference sequence). This CDR3 is 13 amino acids long. For the CDR3, the DNA is TGTGCCAGCAGCCTGGACAGAAAAGAGACCCAGTACTTC. This encodes CASSLDRKETQYF.

The J gene is TRBJ2-2, the V gene TRBV29-1; 8 bases agree with TRBD2. The J segment lost 6 bases and the V segment lost 0 bases, leaving 9 bases of the junction unmatched. This CDR3 is 16 amino acids long. Germline lookup yields CDR1 SQVTM and CDR2 ANQGSEA. The CDR3 protein is CSVEDHQTSAPGELFF. Here the CDR3 DNA reads TGCAGCGTTGAAGACCACCAGACTAGCGCGCCCGGGGAGCTGTTTTTT.

V usage is TRBV6-6 and J usage is TRBJ1-1; 7 bases fit TRBD1. The length of the CDR3 is 13 residues. J gave up 12 bases and V 2 bases, and 9 bases lay outside the gene matches. Germline V gene lookup returns CDR1 MNHNY and CDR2 SVGAGI (reference sequence). CDR3 nucleotides: TGTGCCAGCAGTTACAATTTTGGGACAGCGACTTTCTTT. Its translation is CASSYNFGTATFF.

The chain has TRBV14 and TRBJ2-1; a possible D gene is TRBD2 (5 bases). Trimming removed 6 bases at V and 1 base at J, with 13 bases between. In germline, CDR1 is SGHDN, CDR2 FVKESK. CDR3 length: 15 residues. CDR3: CASRSTSGSYNEQFF. CDR3 DNA: TGTGCCAGCAGGTCGACAAGCGGATCCTACAATGAGCAGTTCTTC.

The V gene is TRBV27, the J gene TRBJ1-5; no clear D. The CDR3 has 14 residues. Trimming left V 8 bases short and J 4 bases short, with 15 bases between. Germline CDR1 and CDR2: MNHEY and SMNVEV (reference sequence). CDR3 sequence reads: CASRTGGVNQPQHF. CDR3 coding DNA: TGTGCCAGCCGTACCGGCGGGGTTAATCAGCCCCAGCATTTT.

This chain links TRBV4-1 with TRBJ2-7; TRBD2 matches 10 bases. J was trimmed by 3 bases and V by 3 bases; bases with no gene match: 8. The CDR3 totals 16 residues. Germline CDR1 reads MGHRA; CDR2 reads YSYEKL. The CDR3 reads CASSQESGTSVYEQYF. As DNA, the CDR3 is TGCGCCAGCAGCCAGGAGTCCGGGACTAGCGTCTACGAGCAGTACTTC.

V and J are TRBV19 and TRBJ1-5; D possibly corresponds to TRBD1 (5 bases). Germline-derived CDR1 and CDR2 are LNHDA and SQIVND (reference sequence). This CDR3 contains 14 residues. V gave up 4 bases and J gave up 11 bases, with 18 bases separating them. CDR3: CASSNRGTMAAQHF. The CDR3 DNA sequence: TGTGCCAGTAGTAATCGCGGGACTATGGCCGCCCAGCATTTT.

The J gene is TRBJ1-1, the V gene TRBV6-2 or TRBV6-3; no clear D gene. CDR1 and CDR2 from the germline V gene are MNHEY and SVGEGT. V dropped 0 bases and J dropped 4 bases, with 6 bases sitting between them. CDR3 size: 13 residues. The CDR3 is CASSYSEGTEAFF. CDR3 nucleotide sequence: TGTGCCAGCAGTTACTCAGAGGGCACTGAAGCTTTCTTT.

The CDR3 is CASSFLTGSTGELFF. CDR3 bases: TGTGCCAGTAGTTTCTTGACAGGTTCCACCGGGGAGCTGTTTTTT. J is TRBJ2-2 and V is TRBV19; D is possibly TRBD1 (6 bases). With 5 bases removed from V and 4 bases from J, the gap between germline ends came to 14 bases. From germline, CDR1 is LNHDA and CDR2 SQIVND (reference sequence). The CDR3 covers 15 residues.

With regard to this clone: The junction shows a germline mismatch at one end, possibly a read error. The chain has TRBV20-1 and TRBJ1-1, with TRBD1 as a possible D gene (5 bases). CDR1 and CDR2 from the germline V gene are DFQATT and SNEGSKA (reference sequence). The CDR3 is 11 amino acids. CDR3 region: CSARGAPEAFF. DNA for the CDR3: TGCAGTGCGAGAGGGGCACCTGAAGCTTTCTTT.

This clone has ten or more counts. V is TRBV5-6 and J is TRBJ1-4; D possibly corresponds to TRBD1 (6 bases). The CDR3 covers 17 residues. CDR1 and CDR2 from the germline V gene are SGHDT and YYEEEE. Deletions cut 3 bases from V and 3 bases from J, with 18 bases between. The CDR3, as DNA: TGTGCCAGCAGCTCAACAGGGTTTGGGTTGGCTAATGAAAAACTGTTTTTT. Translating gives CASSSTGFGLANEKLFF.

In its sample, this clone was seen a few times. The rearrangement joins TRBV7-9 to TRBJ2-1, with TRBD1 matching over 9 bases. The V and J ends lost 4 bases and 2 bases, in that order; junction bases with no gene match: 3. Per germline, CDR1 SEHNR and CDR2 FQNEAQ (reference sequence). There are 15 residues in the CDR3. CDR3 coding DNA: TGTGCCAGCAGCTCCCGGGACAGGGCCTACAATGAGCAGTTCTTC. It translates to CASSSRDRAYNEQFF.

The chain carries TRBV4-3 and TRBJ1-3, with 8 positions matching TRBD1. After removal of 2 bases from V and 7 bases from J, the junction contained 4 bases not matched to a gene. The CDR3 has 14 residues. Looked up from germline, CDR1 is LGHNA and CDR2 is YSLEER. CDR3 DNA: TGCGCCAGCAGCCAACAGGGGGCATCGAACACCATATATTTT. Translation: CASSQQGASNTIYF.

The chain recombines TRBV15 with TRBJ2-1; D is ambiguous. The CDR3 spans 12 residues. The germline V and J ends were trimmed by 0 bases and 7 bases, with 4 bases remaining between them. Germline CDR1 LNHNV, CDR2 YYDKDF (reference sequence). This chain's CDR3 is CATSRDQNEQFF. In DNA form, the CDR3 reads TGTGCCACCAGCAGAGATCAGAATGAGCAGTTCTTC.

V gene TRBV3-1 (or the pseudogene TRBV3-2) combines with J gene TRBJ1-2; 8 bases map to TRBD1. From germline, CDR1 is LGHDT and CDR2 YNNKEL (reference sequence). J was trimmed by 3 bases and V by 3 bases; bases with no gene match: 6. The length of the CDR3 is 15 residues. The CDR3 coding sequence is TGTGCCAGCAGCCAGCAGGGGGCGAGGTACTATGGCTACACCTTC. Translated, it gives CASSQQGARYYGYTF.

The rearrangement joins TRBV6-6 to TRBJ2-7; 9 bases are a match to TRBD2. The length of the CDR3 is 13 residues. The trim removed 2 bases at V and 6 bases at J, leaving 2 bases unmatched. CDR1 and CDR2 (germline): MNHNY, SVGAGI (reference sequence). The CDR3 sequence is CASSYGREGEQYF. In DNA form, the CDR3 reads TGTGCCAGCAGTTACGGGCGGGAGGGCGAGCAGTACTTC.

The chain links TRBV11-3 to TRBJ1-1; TRBD1 agrees at 8 bases. The CDR3 is 16 residues long. The junction had 9 bases not matched to a gene; V was cut back by 1 base and J by 5 bases. Looked up from germline, CDR1 is SGHNT and CDR2 is YENEEA. CDR3 bases: TGTGCCAGCAGCTTAGGAACCGGGACAGGAAGTACTGAAGCTTTCTTT. Translated: CASSLGTGTGSTEAFF.

This rearrangement joins TRBV9 to TRBJ2-3, with D possibly matching TRBD2 (6 bases). The CDR3 spans 12 residues. CDR1 and CDR2 (germline): SGDLS, YYNGEE. V was clipped by 5 bases and J by 2 bases, with 6 bases between them. CDR3 DNA: TGTGCCAGCAGGCGGGACACAGATACGCAGTATTTT. Translated, it gives CASRRDTDTQYF.

The chain couples TRBV10-3 to TRBJ2-7, with D possibly TRBD1 on 6 matching bases. This CDR3 spans 13 amino acids. CDR1 ENHRY and CDR2 SYGVKD come from the germline V gene. V lost 11 bases and J lost 2, with 16 bases in between. The CDR3 reads CAAQAAGAYEQYF. The DNA for the CDR3 is TGTGCCGCCCAGGCGGCAGGGGCCTACGAGCAGTACTTC.

The rearrangement links TRBV29-1 to TRBJ2-6, with D possibly matching TRBD2 (5 bases). CDR3 length: 15 amino acids. The V end lost 4 bases, the J end lost 0 bases, and 10 bases lay between the germline ends. The germline V gene encodes CDR1 SQVTM and CDR2 ANQGSEA. The CDR3 reads CSVGLGSSGANVLTF. DNA of the CDR3: TGCAGCGTTGGTTTAGGGAGCTCTGGGGCCAACGTCCTGACTTTC.

V gene TRBV28 combines with J gene TRBJ2-7; TRBD2 matches at 13 bases. The J segment lost 4 bases and the V segment lost 6 bases, leaving 3 bases of the junction unmatched. Germline V CDR1 and CDR2: MDHEN, SYDVKM. This CDR3 contains 14 residues. CDR3 coding DNA: TGTGCCAGCAGCGGGACTAGCGGGATGTACGAGCAGTACTTC. Encoded protein: CASSGTSGMYEQYF.

This sequence joins TRBV4-3 and TRBJ2-1; D might be TRBD1 (6 bases). The germline gives CDR1 LGHNA, CDR2 YSLEER. The ends were cut back, 0 bases at V and 12 bases at J, with 12 bases in the middle. This CDR3 is built from 13 residues. The CDR3 nucleotides are TGCGCCAGCAGCCAAGAACCAGGGGCTGGGCAGTTCTTC. Its translation is CASSQEPGAGQFF.

CDR3 nucleotide sequence: TGTGCCAGCAGCTATAGGGGGACAGGGCTAGGGGAGACCCAGTACTTC. As protein: CASSYRGTGLGETQYF. The J gene is TRBJ2-5, the V gene TRBV5-4; TRBD1 aligns across 9 bases. The germline gives CDR1 SGHNT, CDR2 YYREEE (reference sequence). The ends lost 3 bases at V and 5 bases at J; junction bases unmatched: 11. The CDR3 runs 16 residues.

This chain uses TRBV3-1 (or the pseudogene TRBV3-2) with TRBJ2-1; 12 bases line up with TRBD2. Trimming cost V 4 bases and J 5 bases; bases outside gene matches: 3. The V gene's germline CDR1 is LGHDT and CDR2 YNNKEL (reference sequence). The CDR3 runs to 15 residues. This chain's CDR3 is CASSLGLAGNNEQFF. The CDR3 bases are TGTGCCAGCAGCCTCGGACTAGCGGGAAACAATGAGCAGTTCTTC.